This T cell receptor (beta chain) is from a study of cytomegalovirus exposure and HLA in healthy donors. Looked up from germline, CDR1 is MNHEY and CDR2 is SMNVEV (reference sequence). V lost 5 bases and J 2 bases, leaving 12 bases between the germline ends. The CDR3 has 14 residues. Vbeta (60) and Jbeta (13) primers were used in the PCR. Assay: immunoSEQ multiplex PCR; the TCRdb copy retains only in-frame clones and omits some. The sample includes fewer than 90,000 clones, about 75% of them seen just once. The sequenced sample was PBMCs. This chain joins TRBV27 and TRBJ1-2, with D tentatively TRBD1 (6 bases). This sequence originates from a man between 25 and 39 years old in good health and CMV-seropositive. The chain's CDR3 is CASSVGRGNYGYTF. Here the CDR3 DNA reads TGTGCCAGCAGTGTGGGCAGGGGCAACTATGGCTACACCTTC.